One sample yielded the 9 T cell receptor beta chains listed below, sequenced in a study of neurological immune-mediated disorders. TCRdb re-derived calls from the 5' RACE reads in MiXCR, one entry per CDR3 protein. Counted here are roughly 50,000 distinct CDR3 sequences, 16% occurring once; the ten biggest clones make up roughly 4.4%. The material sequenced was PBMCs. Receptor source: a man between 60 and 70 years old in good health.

The DNA of the CDR3 is TGTGCCATCAGTGAGTCGGGAGCGGGAGGCCGCACAGATACGCAGTATTTT. Amino acids: CAISESGAGGRTDTQYF. The genes are TRBV10-3 and TRBJ2-3; 9 bases match TRBD2. Germline V CDR1 and CDR2: ENHRY, SYGVKD. The CDR3 length is 17 residues. V trimming: 0 bases; J trimming: 1 base; junction bases outside the gene matches: 5.

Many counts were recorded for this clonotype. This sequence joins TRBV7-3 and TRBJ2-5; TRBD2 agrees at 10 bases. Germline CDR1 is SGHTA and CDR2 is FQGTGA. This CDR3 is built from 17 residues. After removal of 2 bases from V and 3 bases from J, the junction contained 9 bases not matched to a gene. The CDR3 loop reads CASSLSRITSGKETQYF. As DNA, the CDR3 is TGTGCCAGCAGCTTATCAAGAATTACTAGCGGGAAAGAGACCCAGTACTTC.

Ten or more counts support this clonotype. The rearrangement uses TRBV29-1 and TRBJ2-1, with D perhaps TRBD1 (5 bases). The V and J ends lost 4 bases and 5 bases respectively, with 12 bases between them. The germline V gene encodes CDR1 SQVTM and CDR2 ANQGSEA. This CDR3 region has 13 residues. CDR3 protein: CSVGTSRNNEQFF. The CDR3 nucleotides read TGCAGCGTTGGGACATCACGAAACAATGAGCAGTTCTTC.

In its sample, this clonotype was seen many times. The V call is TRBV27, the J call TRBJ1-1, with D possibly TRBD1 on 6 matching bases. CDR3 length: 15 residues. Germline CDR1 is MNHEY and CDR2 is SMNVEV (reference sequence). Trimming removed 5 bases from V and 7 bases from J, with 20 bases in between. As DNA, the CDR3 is TGTGCCAGCAGTACCATCGGGGGAGGGGGACATGAAGCTTTCTTT. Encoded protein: CASSTIGGGGHEAFF.

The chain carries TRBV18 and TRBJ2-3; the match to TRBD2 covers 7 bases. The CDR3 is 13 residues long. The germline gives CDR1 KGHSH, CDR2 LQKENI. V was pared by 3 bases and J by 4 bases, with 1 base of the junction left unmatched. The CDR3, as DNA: TGTGCCAGCTCACCCGCGGGAGCAGATACGCAGTATTTT. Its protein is CASSPAGADTQYF.

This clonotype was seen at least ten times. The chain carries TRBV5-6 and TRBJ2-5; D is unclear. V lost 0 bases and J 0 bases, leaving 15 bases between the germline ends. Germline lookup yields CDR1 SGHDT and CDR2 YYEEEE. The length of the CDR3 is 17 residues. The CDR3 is CASSLGQTDHHQETQYF. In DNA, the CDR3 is TGTGCCAGCAGCTTGGGGCAGACGGACCACCACCAAGAGACCCAGTACTTC.

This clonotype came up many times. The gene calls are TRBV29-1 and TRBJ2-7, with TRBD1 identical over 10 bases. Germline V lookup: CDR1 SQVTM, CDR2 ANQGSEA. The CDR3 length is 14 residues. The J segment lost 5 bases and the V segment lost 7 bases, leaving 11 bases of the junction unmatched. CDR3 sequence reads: CSAAAGQGGHEQYF. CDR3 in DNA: TGCAGCGCCGCCGCAGGACAGGGGGGACACGAGCAGTACTTC.

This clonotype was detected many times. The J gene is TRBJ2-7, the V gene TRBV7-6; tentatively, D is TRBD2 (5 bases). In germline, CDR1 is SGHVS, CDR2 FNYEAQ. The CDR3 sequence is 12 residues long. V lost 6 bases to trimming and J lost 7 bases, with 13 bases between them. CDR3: CASSPGRREQYF. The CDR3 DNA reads TGTGCCAGCAGTCCTGGACGGAGGGAGCAGTACTTC.

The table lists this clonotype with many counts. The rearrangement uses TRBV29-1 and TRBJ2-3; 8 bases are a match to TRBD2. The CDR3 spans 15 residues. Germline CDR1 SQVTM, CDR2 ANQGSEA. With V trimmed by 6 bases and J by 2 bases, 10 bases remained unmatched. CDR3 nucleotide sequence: TGCAGCGTAGAGATTCCAGCGGGAGACACAGATACGCAGTATTTT. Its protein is CSVEIPAGDTDTQYF.